This TCR beta chain is drawn from a study of shared clonotypes between healthy human individuals. Germline CDR1 SGHRS, CDR2 YFSETQ. V lost 0 bases and J 1 base, leaving 7 bases between the germline ends. The CDR3 length is 14 residues. Points on this clone: Its target is not known. Other DNA sequences in this specimen translate into the identical CDR3.

General study findings and limits: Sharing across a handful of donors was seen in 4% to 5.5% of naive CD4 clonotypes. Depth was large, yet rarefaction showed that sorted-subset sequencing was incomplete. Memory subsets generally showed smaller estimated richness than naive subsets did.

It was at deep level that the assay was run. TCRdb's table, derived via immunoSEQ multiplex PCR, lists solely in-frame clones and lacks some. The profile shows about 710,000 clones, around 77% of them singletons. This TCR derives from a woman aged 25 to 45 in good health. This chain joins TRBV5-1 and TRBJ2-5, with D perhaps TRBD2 (6 bases). Sequenced input: memory CD4+ T cells sorted from blood. The subset is: CD45RA-negative fraction. The CDR3 nucleotides are TGCGCCAGCAGCTTGGGCGGGGTCCAAGAGACCCAGTACTTC. As protein: CASSLGGVQETQYF.